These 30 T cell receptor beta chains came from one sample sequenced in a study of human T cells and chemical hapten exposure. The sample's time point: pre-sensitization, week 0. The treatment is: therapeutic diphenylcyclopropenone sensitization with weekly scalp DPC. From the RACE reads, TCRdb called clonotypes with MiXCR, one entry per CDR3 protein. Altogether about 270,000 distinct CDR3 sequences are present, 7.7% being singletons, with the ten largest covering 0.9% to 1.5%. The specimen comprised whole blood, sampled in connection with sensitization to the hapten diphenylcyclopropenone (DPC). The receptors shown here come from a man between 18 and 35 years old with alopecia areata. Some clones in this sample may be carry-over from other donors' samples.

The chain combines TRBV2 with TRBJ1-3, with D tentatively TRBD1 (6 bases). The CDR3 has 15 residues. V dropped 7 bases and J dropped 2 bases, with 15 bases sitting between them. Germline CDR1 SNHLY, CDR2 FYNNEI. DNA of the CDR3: TGTGCCAGCATTTCCGACAGGCTAGCTGGAAACACCATATATTTT. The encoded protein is CASISDRLAGNTIYF.

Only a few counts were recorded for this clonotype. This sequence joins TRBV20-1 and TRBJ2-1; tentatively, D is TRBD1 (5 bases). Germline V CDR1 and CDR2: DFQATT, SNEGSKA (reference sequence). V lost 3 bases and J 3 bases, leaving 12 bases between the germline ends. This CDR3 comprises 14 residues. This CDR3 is CSASPRVIYNEQFF. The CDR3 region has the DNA TGCAGTGCTAGTCCCAGGGTAATCTACAATGAGCAGTTCTTC.

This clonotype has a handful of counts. CDR3 amino acids: CASSLALREYTEAFF. In DNA, the CDR3 is TGTGCCAGCAGCTTAGCGCTAAGGGAATACACTGAAGCTTTCTTT. This chain connects TRBV7-9 to TRBJ1-1; unclear D gene. Germline V gene data show CDR1 as SEHNR and CDR2 as FQNEAQ (reference sequence). V lost 0 bases and J lost 3, with 11 bases in between. The CDR3 extends over 15 amino acids. Combining the CDR3 with reference TRBV7-9 and TRBJ1-1 gives the whole variable domain DTGVSQNPRHKITKRGQNVTFRCDPISEHNRLYWYRQTLGQGPEFLTYFQNEAQLEKSRLLSDRFSAERPKGSFSTLEIQRTEQGDSAMYLCASSLALREYTEAFFGQGTRLTVV.

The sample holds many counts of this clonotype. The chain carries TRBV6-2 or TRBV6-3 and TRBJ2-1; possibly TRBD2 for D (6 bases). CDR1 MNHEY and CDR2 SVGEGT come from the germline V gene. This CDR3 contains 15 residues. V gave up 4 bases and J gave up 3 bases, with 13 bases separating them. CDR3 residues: CASSSGGLHYNEQFF. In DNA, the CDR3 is TGTGCCAGCAGTTCGGGCGGACTACACTACAATGAGCAGTTCTTC.

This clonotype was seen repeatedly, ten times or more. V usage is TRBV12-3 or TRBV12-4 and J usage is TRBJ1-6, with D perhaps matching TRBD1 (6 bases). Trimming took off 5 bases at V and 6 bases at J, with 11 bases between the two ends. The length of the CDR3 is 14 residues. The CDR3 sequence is CASSEQGFNSPLHF. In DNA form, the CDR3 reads TGTGCCAGCAGTGAACAGGGATTTAATTCACCCCTCCACTTT.

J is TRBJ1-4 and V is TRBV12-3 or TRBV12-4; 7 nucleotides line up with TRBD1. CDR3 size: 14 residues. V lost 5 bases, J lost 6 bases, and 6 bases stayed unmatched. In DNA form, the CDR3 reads TGTGCCAGCAGTGATCAGGGGGTATATGAAAAACTGTTTTTT. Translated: CASSDQGVYEKLFF.

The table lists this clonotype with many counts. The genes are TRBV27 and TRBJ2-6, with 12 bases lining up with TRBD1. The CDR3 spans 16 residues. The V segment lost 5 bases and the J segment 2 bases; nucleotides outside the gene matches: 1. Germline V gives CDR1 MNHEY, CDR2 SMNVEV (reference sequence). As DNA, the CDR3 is TGTGCCAGCAGTCGGGACAGGGGGCCTGGGGCCAACGTCCTGACTTTC. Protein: CASSRDRGPGANVLTF.

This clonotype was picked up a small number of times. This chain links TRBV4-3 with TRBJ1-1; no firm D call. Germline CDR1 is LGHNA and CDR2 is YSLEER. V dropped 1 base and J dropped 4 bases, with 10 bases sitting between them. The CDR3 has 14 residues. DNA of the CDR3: TGCGCCAGCAGCCAAGTCCTTGGGCTCACTGAAGCTTTCTTT. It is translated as CASSQVLGLTEAFF.

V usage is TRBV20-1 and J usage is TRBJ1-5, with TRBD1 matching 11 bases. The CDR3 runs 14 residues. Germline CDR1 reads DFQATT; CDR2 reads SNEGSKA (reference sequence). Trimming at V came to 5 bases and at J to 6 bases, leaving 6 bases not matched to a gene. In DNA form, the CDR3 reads TGCAGTGCTGAAGGACAGGGGGCGGGTCAGCCCCAGCATTTT. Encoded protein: CSAEGQGAGQPQHF.

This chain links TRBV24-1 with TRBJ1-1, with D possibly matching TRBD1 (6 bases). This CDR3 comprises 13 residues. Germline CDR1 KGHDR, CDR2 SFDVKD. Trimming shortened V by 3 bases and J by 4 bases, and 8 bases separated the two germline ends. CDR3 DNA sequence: TGTGCCACCAGTGATCCGGGGGCCACTGAAGCTTTCTTT. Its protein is CATSDPGATEAFF.

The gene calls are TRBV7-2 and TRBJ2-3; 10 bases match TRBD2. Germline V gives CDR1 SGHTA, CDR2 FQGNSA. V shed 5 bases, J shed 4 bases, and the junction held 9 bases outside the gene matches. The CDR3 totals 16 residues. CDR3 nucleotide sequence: TGTGCCAGCAGCCCCTGGGGTAGCGGGGGGCCAGATACGCAGTATTTT. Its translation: CASSPWGSGGPDTQYF.

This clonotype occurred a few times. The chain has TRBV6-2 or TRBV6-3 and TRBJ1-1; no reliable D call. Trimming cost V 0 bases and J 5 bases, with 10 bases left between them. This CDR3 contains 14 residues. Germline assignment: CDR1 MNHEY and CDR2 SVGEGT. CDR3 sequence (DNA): TGTGCCAGCAGTTACTCGAGTAGCGCAACTGAAGCTTTCTTT. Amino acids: CASSYSSSATEAFF.

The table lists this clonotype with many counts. CDR3 sequence reads: CATSRDRGINSPLHF. The CDR3 DNA is TGTGCCACCAGCAGAGACCGGGGAATTAATTCACCCCTCCACTTT. The chain uses TRBV15 and TRBJ1-6; D unclear. V shed 0 bases and J shed 6 bases, with 9 bases lying between them. Germline assignment: CDR1 LNHNV and CDR2 YYDKDF (reference sequence). This CDR3 is 15 amino acids long.

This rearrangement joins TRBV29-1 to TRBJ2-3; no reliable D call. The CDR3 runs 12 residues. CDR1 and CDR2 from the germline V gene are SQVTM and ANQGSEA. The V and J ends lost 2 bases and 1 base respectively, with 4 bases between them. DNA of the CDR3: TGCAGCGTTGAACAGGGCACAGATACGCAGTATTTT. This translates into CSVEQGTDTQYF.

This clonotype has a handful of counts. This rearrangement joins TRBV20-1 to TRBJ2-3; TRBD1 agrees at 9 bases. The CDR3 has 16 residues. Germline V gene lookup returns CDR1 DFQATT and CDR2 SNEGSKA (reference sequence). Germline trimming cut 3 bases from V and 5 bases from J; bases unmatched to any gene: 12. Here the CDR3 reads CSASPGQGGGEDTQYF. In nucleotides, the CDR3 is TGCAGTGCTAGCCCGGGACAGGGAGGAGGGGAAGATACGCAGTATTTT.

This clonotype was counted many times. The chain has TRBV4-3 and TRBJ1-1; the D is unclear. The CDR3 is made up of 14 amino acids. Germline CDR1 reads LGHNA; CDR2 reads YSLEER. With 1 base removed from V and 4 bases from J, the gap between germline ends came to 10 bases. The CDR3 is CASSQGVTVTEAFF. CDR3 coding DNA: TGCGCCAGCAGCCAAGGTGTGACGGTCACTGAAGCTTTCTTT.

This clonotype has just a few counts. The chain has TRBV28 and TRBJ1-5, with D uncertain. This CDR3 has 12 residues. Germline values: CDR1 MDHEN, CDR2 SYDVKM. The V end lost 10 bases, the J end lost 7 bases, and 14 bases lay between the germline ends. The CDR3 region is CAITGMGQPQHF. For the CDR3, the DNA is TGTGCCATAACGGGGATGGGGCAGCCCCAGCATTTT.

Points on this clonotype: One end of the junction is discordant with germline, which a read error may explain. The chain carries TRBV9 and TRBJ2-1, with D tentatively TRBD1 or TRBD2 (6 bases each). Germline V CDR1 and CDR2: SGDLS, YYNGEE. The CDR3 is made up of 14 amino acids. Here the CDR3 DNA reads TGTGCCAGCAGCCCAACCTGGGGGGCTAGGACGACGCGCTTC. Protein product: CASSPTWGARTTRF.

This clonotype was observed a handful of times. CDR3 region: CASSQPTASYEQYF. For the CDR3, the DNA is TGCGCCAGCAGCCAGCCGACCGCTTCCTACGAGCAGTACTTC. The chain carries TRBV4-1 and TRBJ2-7; no clear D gene. The CDR3 totals 14 residues. Per germline, CDR1 MGHRA and CDR2 YSYEKL. V was shortened by 3 bases and J by 1 base, with 10 bases between the two germline ends.

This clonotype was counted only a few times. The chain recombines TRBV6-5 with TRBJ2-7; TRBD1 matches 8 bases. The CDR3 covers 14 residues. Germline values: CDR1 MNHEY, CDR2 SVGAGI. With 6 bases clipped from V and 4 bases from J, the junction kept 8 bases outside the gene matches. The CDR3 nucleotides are TGTGCCAGCAGGAGGGGACAGGAATCTTACGAGCAGTACGTC. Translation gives CASRRGQESYEQYV.

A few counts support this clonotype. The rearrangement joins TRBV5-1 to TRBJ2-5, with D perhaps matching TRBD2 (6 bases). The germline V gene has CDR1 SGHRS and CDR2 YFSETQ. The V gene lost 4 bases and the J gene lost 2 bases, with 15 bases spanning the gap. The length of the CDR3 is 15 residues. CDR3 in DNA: TGCGCCAGCAGCGTAGCGGAGCCCTCTCAAGAGACCCAGTACTTC. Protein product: CASSVAEPSQETQYF.

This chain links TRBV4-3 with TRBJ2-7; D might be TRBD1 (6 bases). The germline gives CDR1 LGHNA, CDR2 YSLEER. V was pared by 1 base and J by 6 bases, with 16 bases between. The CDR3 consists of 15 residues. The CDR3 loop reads CASSQGGQGLGEQYF. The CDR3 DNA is TGCGCCAGCAGCCAAGGTGGGCAGGGGCTTGGCGAGCAGTACTTC.

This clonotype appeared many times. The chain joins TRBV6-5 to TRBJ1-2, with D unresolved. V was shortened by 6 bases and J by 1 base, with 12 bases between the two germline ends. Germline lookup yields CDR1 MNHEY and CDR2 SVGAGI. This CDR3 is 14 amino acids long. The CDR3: CASSPSRVNYGYTF. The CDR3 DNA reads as TGTGCCAGCAGCCCCTCCCGAGTTAACTATGGCTACACCTTC.

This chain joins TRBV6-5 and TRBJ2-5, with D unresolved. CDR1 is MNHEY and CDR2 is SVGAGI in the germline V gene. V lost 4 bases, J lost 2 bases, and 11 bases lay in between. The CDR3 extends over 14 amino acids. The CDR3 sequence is CASSSYSSQETQYF. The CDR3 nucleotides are TGTGCCAGCAGTTCCTACAGTTCTCAAGAGACCCAGTACTTC.

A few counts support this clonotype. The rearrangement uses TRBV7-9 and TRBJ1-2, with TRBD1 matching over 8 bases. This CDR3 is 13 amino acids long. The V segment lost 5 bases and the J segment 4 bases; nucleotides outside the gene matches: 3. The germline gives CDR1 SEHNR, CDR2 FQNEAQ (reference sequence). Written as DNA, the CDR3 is TGTGCCAGCAGCGGACAGGGAAGCTATGGCTACACCTTC. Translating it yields CASSGQGSYGYTF.

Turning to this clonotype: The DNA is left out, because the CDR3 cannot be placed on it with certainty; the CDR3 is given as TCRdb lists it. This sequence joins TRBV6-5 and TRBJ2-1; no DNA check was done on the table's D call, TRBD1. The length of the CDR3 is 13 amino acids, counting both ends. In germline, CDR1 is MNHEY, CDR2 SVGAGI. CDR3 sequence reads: CASSVGQGNGEFF.

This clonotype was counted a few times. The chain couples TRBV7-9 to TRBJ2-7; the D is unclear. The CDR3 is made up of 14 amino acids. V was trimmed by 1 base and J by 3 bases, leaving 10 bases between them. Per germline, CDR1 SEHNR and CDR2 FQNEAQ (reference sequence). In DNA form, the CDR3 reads TGTGCCAGCAGCTTAGAGAATAGGGACTACGAGCAGTACGTC. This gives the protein CASSLENRDYEQYV.

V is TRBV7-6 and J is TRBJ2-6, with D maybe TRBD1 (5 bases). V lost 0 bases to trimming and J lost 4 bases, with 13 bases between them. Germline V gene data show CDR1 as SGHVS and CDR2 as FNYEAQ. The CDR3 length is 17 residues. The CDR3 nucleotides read TGTGCCAGCAGCTTAGCGAAGGGGCGGACAGGGGCCAACGTCCTGACTTTC. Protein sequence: CASSLAKGRTGANVLTF.

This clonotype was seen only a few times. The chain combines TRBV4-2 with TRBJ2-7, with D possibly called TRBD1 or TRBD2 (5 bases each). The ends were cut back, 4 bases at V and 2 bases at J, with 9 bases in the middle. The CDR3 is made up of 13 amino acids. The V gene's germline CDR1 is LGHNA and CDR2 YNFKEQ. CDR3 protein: CASSRDGTYEQYF. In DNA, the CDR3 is TGTGCCAGCAGCCGGGACGGAACCTACGAGCAGTACTTC.

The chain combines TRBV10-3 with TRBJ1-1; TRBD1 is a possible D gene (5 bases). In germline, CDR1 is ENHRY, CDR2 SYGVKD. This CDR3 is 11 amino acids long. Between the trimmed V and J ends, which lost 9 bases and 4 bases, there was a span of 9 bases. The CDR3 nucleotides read TGTGCCATTAGAGACAGCACTGAAGCTTTCTTT. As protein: CAIRDSTEAFF.